This is a list of T cell receptor beta chains from one sample in a study of T cells in narcolepsy. TCRdb keeps only in-frame clones here, not all; method: immunoSEQ multiplex PCR. Among under 20,000 clones, 70% to 90% were seen once, and the ten largest hold over 0.65%. Material for sequencing was memory (CD45RA-) CD4+ T cells from blood. The source is a human donor in good health. Both conserved end residues are part of each CDR3. D genes are given only for firm matches. Only some rows state a clone size, as once, few, many or a class for expanded clones.

D | J | size | V | DNA | CDR3
. | TRBJ1-1 | . | TRBV19 | TGTGCCAGTAGTAGTCACAGTCTAACAGGGCTGAACACTGAAGCTTTCTTT | CASSSHSLTGLNTEAFF
TRBD1 | TRBJ2-5 | . | TRBV5-1 | TGCGCCAGCAGCACAAAGACAGGGACAGAGACCCAGTACTTC | CASSTKTGTETQYF
. | TRBJ2-2 | few | TRBV7-6 | TGTGCCACCATAAACCGCCCGGGCGGGGAGCTGTTTTTT | CATINRPGGELFF
TRBD1 | TRBJ2-6 | . | TRBV29-1 | TGCAGCGTCCCCGACAGGGGGGGCTTCGGTGGGGCCAACGTCCTGACTTTC | CSVPDRGGFGGANVLTF
. | TRBJ1-6 | . | TRBV6-6 | TGTGCCAGCATATCGTTGGGGAATTCACCCCTCCACTTT | CASISLGNSPLHF
. | TRBJ1-5 | . | TRBV6-1 | TGTGCCAGCAGTGACGAGTGGGTAGGTCAGCCCCAGCATTTT | CASSDEWVGQPQHF
TRBD2 | TRBJ2-7 | few | TRBV5-4 | TGTGCCAGCAGTCCTCGACCCGGGACTAGCGGGAAATACGAGCAGTACTTC | CASSPRPGTSGKYEQYF
. | TRBJ2-7 | . | TRBV7-4 | TGTGCCAGGAGACCCTTCGAGGGGCCCACCTACGAGCAGTACTTC | CARRPFEGPTYEQYF
TRBD1 | TRBJ1-1 | . | TRBV5-1 | TGCGCCAGCAGGGGACAGACGAATCGGAACACTGAAGCTTTCTTT | CASRGQTNRNTEAFF
TRBD2 | TRBJ2-3 | . | TRBV6-1 | TGTGCCAGCCTGGCGGGGGGGCTGGCAGATACGCAGTATTTT | CASLAGGLADTQYF
. | TRBJ2-7 | . | TRBV7-2 | TGTGCCAGCAGCTTACCGGGGGGCAGGGGGTCGTTGATATTCTACGAGCAGTACTTC | CASSLPGGRGSLIFYEQYF
. | TRBJ1-2 | few | TRBV2 | TGTGCCAGCAGTGACGGGCATGGCTACACCTTC | CASSDGHGYTF
. | TRBJ2-7 | . | TRBV5-1 | TGCGCCAGCAGCCGTGCGGACAGGGAGGGTATTAGAGGCACCTACGAGCAGTACTTC | CASSRADREGIRGTYEQYF
. | TRBJ1-1 | . | TRBV14 | TGTGCCAGCAGCCAAGACCCACCAGGGAAAACTGAAGCTTTCTTT | CASSQDPPGKTEAFF
TRBD1 | TRBJ1-2 | few | TRBV6-5 | TGTGCCTGCCGGACAGGGAGTTCCTATGGCTACACCTTC | CACRTGSSYGYTF
. | TRBJ1-1 | . | TRBV19 | TGTGCCAGTACCGACGCGGGGGGGAACACTGAAGCTTTCTTT | CASTDAGGNTEAFF
. | TRBJ1-1 | . | TRBV14 | TGTGCCAGCAGCGTGACAGGAGGGGCTGAAGCTTTCTTT | CASSVTGGAEAFF
. | TRBJ1-1 | few | TRBV7-9 | TGTGCCAGCAGCGGATGGACAGTCATCATGAACACTGAAGCTTTCTTT | CASSGWTVIMNTEAFF
TRBD1 | TRBJ1-1 | . | TRBV2 | TGTGCCGCCACACAGGGGGCGGCATTCACTGAAGCTTTCTTT | CAATQGAAFTEAFF
. | TRBJ2-1 | . | TRBV6-5 | TGTGCCAGTTCCCCCCAGGGATTCTACAATGAGCAGTTCTTC | CASSPQGFYNEQFF
. | TRBJ2-5 | . | TRBV18 | TGTGCCAGCTCACCAAGCATGGGGCAAGAGACCCAGTACTTC | CASSPSMGQETQYF
. | TRBJ1-2 | . | TRBV11-3 | TGTGCCAGCAGCTTAGCCCCCTTATATAACTATGGCTACACCTTC | CASSLAPLYNYGYTF
TRBD1 | TRBJ2-2 | . | TRBV5-1 | TGCGCCAGCAGCTTTGACAGGGCCAACACCGGGGAGCTGTTTTTT | CASSFDRANTGELFF
. | TRBJ2-1 | . | TRBV7-8 | TGTGCCAGCAGCTCTAGCTATGAGCAGTTCTTC | CASSSSYEQFF
TRBD2 | TRBJ2-7 | . | TRBV7-2 | TGTGCCAGCAGCCGGGGGGGCCCGAACGAGCAGTACTTC | CASSRGGPNEQYF
TRBD2 | TRBJ2-3 | . | TRBV6-6 | TGTGCCAGCGGCCGCGGGGGAGAAAACACAGATACGCAGTATTTT | CASGRGGENTDTQYF
. | TRBJ1-1 | . | TRBV5-1 | TGCGCCAGCAGCTTGGTTGGTCAGCGTATGAACACTGAAGCTTTCTTT | CASSLVGQRMNTEAFF
. | TRBJ2-2 | . | TRBV7-2 | TGTGCCAGCAGCCAGCGGGTCCGGGCCGGGGAGCTGTTTTTT | CASSQRVRAGELFF
. | TRBJ1-3 | . | TRBV11-3 | TGTGCCAGCAGCTTGTTCACAGGAGCAGGAAACACCATATATTTT | CASSLFTGAGNTIYF
TRBD1 | TRBJ1-2 | . | TRBV4-2 | TGTGCCAGCAGCCGCAGCCAGGGACAGGGAAGGGGTGGCTACACCTTC | CASSRSQGQGRGGYTF
. | TRBJ2-1 | . | TRBV5-4 | TGTGCCAGCAGAAAAGACAGACGCGGTTACAATGAGCAGTTCTTC | CASRKDRRGYNEQFF
. | TRBJ2-7 | . | TRBV19 | TGTGCCAGTAGTATATCCCCACGATCGAGTGGGGACGAGCAGTACTTC | CASSISPRSSGDEQYF
. | TRBJ2-3 | . | TRBV19 | TGTGCCAGTAGTATAGAGGGCCCAGTCACAGATACGCAGTATTTT | CASSIEGPVTDTQYF
. | TRBJ1-2 | . | TRBV20-1 | TGCAGTGTCCCCGGGGCCACCTTC | CSVPGATF
TRBD1 | TRBJ1-1 | . | TRBV10-3 | TGTGCCATCAGGACCGACAGGGAGTCCGGTGAAGCTTTCTTT | CAIRTDRESGEAFF
. | TRBJ1-3 | . | TRBV7-6 | TGTGCCAGCAGCGGAGGGCCTGGAAACACCATATATTTT | CASSGGPGNTIYF
TRBD2 | TRBJ2-5 | . | TRBV9 | TGTGCCAGCAGCGTAGGACTAGCGGCAGTCCAAGAGACCCAGTACTTC | CASSVGLAAVQETQYF
. | TRBJ1-1 | . | TRBV7-2 | TGTGCCAGCAGCGCCAGGGCCCTTATCACTGAAGCTTTCTTT | CASSARALITEAFF
. | TRBJ1-5 | . | TRBV4-1 | TGCGCCAGCAGCAAAGCCATGGGGAATCAGCCCCAGCATTTT | CASSKAMGNQPQHF
. | TRBJ2-7 | . | TRBV5-1 | TGCGCCAGCAGCTTGGAAGTTTCGGCCTACGAGCAGTACTTC | CASSLEVSAYEQYF